This T cell receptor beta chain stems from a study of shared clonotypes between healthy human individuals. This clone was counted between two and nine times. The identical CDR3 is also encoded by other nucleotide sequences in the sample. The length of the CDR3 is 12 residues. CDR1 is SGHTA, CDR2 FQGNSA, per germline. V gave up 3 bases and J gave up 2 bases, with 3 bases separating them. Assay execution took place at the deep level. The table came from immunoSEQ multiplex PCR; TCRdb's copy has only in-frame clones and leaves some out. The table shows some 550,000 clones, with more than 95% occurring only once.

The origin of this receptor is a woman under 40 in good health. The sequenced sample was naive CD4+ T cells sorted from blood. Indicated subset: CD45RA+ positively selected. The chain carries TRBV7-2 and TRBJ2-3; D not resolved. This CDR3 reads CASSLYTDTQYF. The CDR3 bases are TGTGCCAGCAGCTTGTACACAGATACGCAGTATTTT.